This T cell receptor beta chain appears in the sequencing data of a study of blood T cell repertoires in COVID-19. As for the study in general: Samples taken during acute and convalescent COVID-19 were collected in the United States, Italy and Spain.

The CDR3 consists of 13 residues. Trimming pared 3 bases from V and 3 bases from J, leaving 8 bases between. Generated by immunoSEQ multiplex PCR, the TCRdb table keeps only in-frame clones and is missing some. The sample includes about 90,000 clones, around 93% of them seen just once. V and J are TRBV12-3 or TRBV12-4 and TRBJ1-1; no definite D call. The TCR was taken from a human donor with active COVID-19. The donor label of this sample is uncertain. Sequenced input: peripheral blood. CDR3 DNA: TGTGCCAGCAGTTTTACGGTGGACACTGAAGCTTTCTTT. It is translated as CASSFTVDTEAFF.